This TCR beta chain stems from a study of vaccination effects on CD4 cells after COVID-19. After expansion with viral peptide pools in the ViraFEST assay, antigen-specific CD4+ T cells were sequenced. A roughly ten-day culture period preceded the isolation of CD4+ T cells. Prior SARS-CoV-2 infection was absent in the vaccine recipients, as shown by negative nucleocapsid antibodies. A half-volume exchange with IL-2 medium occurred on days 3 and 7. The CDR3 covers 17 residues. Germline V gives CDR1 SGHTA, CDR2 FQGNSA. Trimming cost V 5 bases and J 2 bases; bases outside gene matches: 11. TCRdb keeps only in-frame clones here, not all; method: immunoSEQ multiplex PCR. Among 30,000 to 40,000 clones listed, around three quarters were seen once. General observations from the study: There was only 1 of 255 vaccine-induced clones in healthy vaccinees that cross-reacted with common cold coronaviruses. Vaccine- and infection-induced clones showed marked clonal contraction late following vaccination.

In regard to this clone: The antigen remains undetermined.

This clonotype was sampled from a human donor who received a COVID-19 vaccine. The J gene is TRBJ2-7, the V gene TRBV7-2; 11 bases align to TRBD2. Material: CD4+ T cells from PBMCs cultured with HCoV-OC43 spike peptides, obtained before COVID-19 vaccination. Documented subset: HCoV-OC43 spike overlapping peptide pool stimulation. The DNA of the CDR3 is TGTGCCAGCAGCACCCTCCCGACTAGCGGGACCACCTACGAGCAGTACTTC. Protein: CASSTLPTSGTTYEQYF.